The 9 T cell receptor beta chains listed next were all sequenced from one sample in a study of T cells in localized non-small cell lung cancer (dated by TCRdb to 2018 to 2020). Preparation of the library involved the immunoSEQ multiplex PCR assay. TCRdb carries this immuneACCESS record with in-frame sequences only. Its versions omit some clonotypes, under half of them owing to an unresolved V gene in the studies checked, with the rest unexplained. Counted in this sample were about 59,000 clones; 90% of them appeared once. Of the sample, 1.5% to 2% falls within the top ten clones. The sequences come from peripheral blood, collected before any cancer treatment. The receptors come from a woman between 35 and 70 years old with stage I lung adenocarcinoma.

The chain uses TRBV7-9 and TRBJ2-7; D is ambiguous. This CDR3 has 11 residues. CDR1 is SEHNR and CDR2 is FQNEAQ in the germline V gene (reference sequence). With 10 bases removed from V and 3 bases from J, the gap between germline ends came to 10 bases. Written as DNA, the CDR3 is TGTGCCACCGAGGAAGGCTACGAGCAGTACTTC. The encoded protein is CATEEGYEQYF. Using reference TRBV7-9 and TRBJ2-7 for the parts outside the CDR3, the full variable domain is DTGVSQNPRHKITKRGQNVTFRCDPISEHNRLYWYRQTLGQGPEFLTYFQNEAQLEKSRLLSDRFSAERPKGSFSTLEIQRTEQGDSAMYLCATEEGYEQYFGPGTRLTVT.

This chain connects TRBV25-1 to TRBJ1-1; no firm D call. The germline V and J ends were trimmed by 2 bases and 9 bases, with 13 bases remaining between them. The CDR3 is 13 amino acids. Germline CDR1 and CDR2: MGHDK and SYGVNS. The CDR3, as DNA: TGTGCCAGCAGTGAAGGCGACTCGGAGAAAGCTTTCTTT. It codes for CASSEGDSEKAFF.

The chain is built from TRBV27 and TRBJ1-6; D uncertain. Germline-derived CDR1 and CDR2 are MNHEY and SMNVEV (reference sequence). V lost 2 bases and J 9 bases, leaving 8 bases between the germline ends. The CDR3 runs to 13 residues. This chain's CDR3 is CASSLVGSSPLHF. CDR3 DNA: TGTGCCAGCAGTTTAGTCGGGAGTTCACCCCTCCACTTT.

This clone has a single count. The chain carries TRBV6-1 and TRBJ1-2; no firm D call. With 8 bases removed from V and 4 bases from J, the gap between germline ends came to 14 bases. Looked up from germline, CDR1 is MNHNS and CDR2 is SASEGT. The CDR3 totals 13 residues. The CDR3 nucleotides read TGTGCCAGCCAAGAGGCCGGAACCTATGGCTACACCTTC. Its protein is CASQEAGTYGYTF.

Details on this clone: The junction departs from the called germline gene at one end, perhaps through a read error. The CDR3 DNA reads TGCGCCAGTAGCTGGTTCGGGGCTTATAATGAAAAACTGTTTTTT. Protein: CASSWFGAYNEKLFF. The chain is built from TRBV5-1 and TRBJ1-4; D is perhaps TRBD1 (5 bases). Germline CDR1 and CDR2: SGHRS and YFSETQ. This CDR3 spans 15 amino acids.

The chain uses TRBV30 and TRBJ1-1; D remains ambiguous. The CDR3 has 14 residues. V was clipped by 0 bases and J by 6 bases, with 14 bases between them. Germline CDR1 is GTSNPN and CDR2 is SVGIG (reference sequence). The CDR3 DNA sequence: TGTGCCTGGAGTGTACCCGGGTATCGTGCTGAAGCTTTCTTT. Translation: CAWSVPGYRAEAFF.

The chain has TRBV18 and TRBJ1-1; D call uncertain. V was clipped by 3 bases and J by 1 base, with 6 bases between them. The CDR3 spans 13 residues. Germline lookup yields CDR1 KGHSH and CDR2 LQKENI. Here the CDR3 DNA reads TGTGCCAGCTCACCCAAGCAGAACACTGAAGCTTTCTTT. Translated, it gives CASSPKQNTEAFF.

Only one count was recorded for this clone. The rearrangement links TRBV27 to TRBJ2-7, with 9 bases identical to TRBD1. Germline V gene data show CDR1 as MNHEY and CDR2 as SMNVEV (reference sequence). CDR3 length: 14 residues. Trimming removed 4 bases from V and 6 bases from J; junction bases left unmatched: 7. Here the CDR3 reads CASSSQDRGLEQYF. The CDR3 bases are TGTGCCAGCAGTTCCCAGGACAGGGGTCTCGAGCAGTACTTC.

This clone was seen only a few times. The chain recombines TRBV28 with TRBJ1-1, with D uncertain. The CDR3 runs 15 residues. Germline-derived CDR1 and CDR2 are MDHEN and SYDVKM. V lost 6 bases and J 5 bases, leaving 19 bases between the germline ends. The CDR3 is CASSPAYPRRTEAFF. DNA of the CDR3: TGTGCCAGCAGCCCAGCGTACCCGAGGAGGACTGAAGCTTTCTTT.